The clone carrying this T cell receptor (beta chain) was seen a single time. Antigen: not known. The record originates from a study of shared clonotypes between healthy human individuals. On the study more broadly: Serving as donors were two women and a few men, whose ages spanned 18 to 49. Study results and caveats: Naive subsets, compared against memory subsets, generally had larger estimated richness values.

Germline loops: CDR1 MNHNY, CDR2 SVGAGI (reference sequence). The CDR3 is 13 amino acids. The V gene end was trimmed by 5 bases and the J gene end by 2 bases; junction bases not matched to a gene: 2. Deep was the level used in running the assay. Method: immunoSEQ multiplex PCR; TCRdb's copy keeps in-frame clones and lacks some. The sample lists about 1 million clones; approximately 68% were seen once. The source material was memory CD4+ T cells sorted from blood. Subset defined: CD45RA-negative fraction. V and J are TRBV6-6 and TRBJ2-5; TRBD2 agrees at 7 bases. This receptor was taken from a man between 18 and 29 years old in good health. CDR3 region: CASSLAEQETQYF. The CDR3 DNA reads as TGTGCCAGCAGTCTAGCGGAACAAGAGACCCAGTACTTC.